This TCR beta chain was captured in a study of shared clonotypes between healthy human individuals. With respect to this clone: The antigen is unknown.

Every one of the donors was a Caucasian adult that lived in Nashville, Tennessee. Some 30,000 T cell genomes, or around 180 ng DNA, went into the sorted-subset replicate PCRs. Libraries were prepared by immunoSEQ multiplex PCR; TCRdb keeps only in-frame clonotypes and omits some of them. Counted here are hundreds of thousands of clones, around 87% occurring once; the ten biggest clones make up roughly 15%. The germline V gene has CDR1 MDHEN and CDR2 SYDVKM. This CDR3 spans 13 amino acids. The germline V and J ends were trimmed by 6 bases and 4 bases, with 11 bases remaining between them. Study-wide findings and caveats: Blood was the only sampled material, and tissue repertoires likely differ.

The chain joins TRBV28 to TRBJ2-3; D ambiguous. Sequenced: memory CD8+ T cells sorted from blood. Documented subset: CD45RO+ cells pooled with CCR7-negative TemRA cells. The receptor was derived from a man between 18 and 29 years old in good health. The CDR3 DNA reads TGTGCCAGCAGCCTCCTTAGCCCAGATACGCAGTATTTT. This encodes CASSLLSPDTQYF.